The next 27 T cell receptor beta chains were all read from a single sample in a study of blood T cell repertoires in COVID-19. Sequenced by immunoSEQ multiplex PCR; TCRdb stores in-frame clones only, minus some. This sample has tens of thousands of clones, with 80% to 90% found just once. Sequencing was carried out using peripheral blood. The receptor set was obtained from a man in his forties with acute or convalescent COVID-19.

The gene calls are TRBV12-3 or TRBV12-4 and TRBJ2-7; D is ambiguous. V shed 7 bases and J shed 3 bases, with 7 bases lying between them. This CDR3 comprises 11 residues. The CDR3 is CASTNYYEQYF. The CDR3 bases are TGTGCCAGCACTAACTACTACGAGCAGTACTTC.

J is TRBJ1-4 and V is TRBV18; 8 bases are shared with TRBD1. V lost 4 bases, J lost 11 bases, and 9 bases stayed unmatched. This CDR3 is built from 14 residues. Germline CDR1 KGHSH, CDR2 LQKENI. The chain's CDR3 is CASSQQGALEKLFF. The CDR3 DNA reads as TGTGCCAGCTCACAGCAGGGGGCCTTAGAGAAACTGTTTTTT.

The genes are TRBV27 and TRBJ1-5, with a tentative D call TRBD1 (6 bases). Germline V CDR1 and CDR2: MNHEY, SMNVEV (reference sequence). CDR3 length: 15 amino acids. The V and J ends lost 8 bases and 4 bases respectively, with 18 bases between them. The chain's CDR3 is CASSYKGRGNQPQHF. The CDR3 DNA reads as TGTGCCAGCTCCTATAAGGGCAGGGGTAATCAGCCCCAGCATTTT.

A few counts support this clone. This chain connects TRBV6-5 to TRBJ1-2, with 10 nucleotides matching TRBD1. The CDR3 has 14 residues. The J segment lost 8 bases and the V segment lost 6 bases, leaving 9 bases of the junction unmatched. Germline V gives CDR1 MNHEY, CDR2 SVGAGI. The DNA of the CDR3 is TGTGCCAGCAGCCGCGGACAGGGGGGATTAGGCTACACCTTC. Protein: CASSRGQGGLGYTF.

DNA of the CDR3: TGCGCCAGCAGCACCAGGACAGGTGGGTGGACTGAAGCTTTCTTT. The encoded protein is CASSTRTGGWTEAFF. The chain combines TRBV10-2 with TRBJ1-1, with 7 bases that match TRBD1. There are 15 residues in the CDR3. Germline assignment: CDR1 WSHSY and CDR2 SAAADI. V lost 6 bases, J lost 5 bases, and 12 bases stayed unmatched.

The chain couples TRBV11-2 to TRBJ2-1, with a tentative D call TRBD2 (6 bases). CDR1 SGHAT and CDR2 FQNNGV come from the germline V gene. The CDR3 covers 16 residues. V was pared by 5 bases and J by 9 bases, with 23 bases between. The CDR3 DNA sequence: TGTGCCAGCAGCGCCCTTTTTGGGGTCCCAGCGGGTGAGCAGTTCTTC. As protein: CASSALFGVPAGEQFF.

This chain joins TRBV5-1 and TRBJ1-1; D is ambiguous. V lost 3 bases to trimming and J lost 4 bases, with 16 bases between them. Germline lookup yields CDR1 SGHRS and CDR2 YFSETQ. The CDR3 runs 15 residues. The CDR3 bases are TGCGCCAGCAGCTCCTCCGATCGGAGGAGCACTGAAGCTTTCTTT. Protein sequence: CASSSSDRRSTEAFF.

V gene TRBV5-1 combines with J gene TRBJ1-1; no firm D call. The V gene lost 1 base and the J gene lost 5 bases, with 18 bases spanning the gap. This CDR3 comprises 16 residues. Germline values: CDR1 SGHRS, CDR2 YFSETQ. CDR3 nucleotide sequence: TGCGCCAGCAGCTTGAACACTGACGCTTCGGGGACTGAAGCTTTCTTT. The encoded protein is CASSLNTDASGTEAFF.

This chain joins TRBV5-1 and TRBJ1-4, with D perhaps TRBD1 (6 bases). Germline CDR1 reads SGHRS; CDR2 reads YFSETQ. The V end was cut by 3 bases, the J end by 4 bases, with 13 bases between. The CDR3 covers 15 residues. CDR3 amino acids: CASSSSGALNEKLFF. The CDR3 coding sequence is TGCGCCAGCAGCTCCTCAGGGGCGCTTAATGAAAAACTGTTTTTT.

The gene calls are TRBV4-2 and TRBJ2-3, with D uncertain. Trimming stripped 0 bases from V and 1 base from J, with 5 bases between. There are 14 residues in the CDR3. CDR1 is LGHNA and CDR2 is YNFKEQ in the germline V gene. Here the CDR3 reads CASSQDRGTDTQYF. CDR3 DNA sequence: TGTGCCAGCAGCCAAGACCGGGGCACAGATACGCAGTATTTT.

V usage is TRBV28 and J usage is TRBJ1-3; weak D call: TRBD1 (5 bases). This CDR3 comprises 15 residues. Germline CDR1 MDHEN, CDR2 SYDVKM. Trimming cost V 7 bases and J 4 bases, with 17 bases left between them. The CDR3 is CASIGGAERGNTIYF. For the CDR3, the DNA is TGTGCCAGCATAGGAGGGGCGGAGAGGGGAAACACCATATATTTT.

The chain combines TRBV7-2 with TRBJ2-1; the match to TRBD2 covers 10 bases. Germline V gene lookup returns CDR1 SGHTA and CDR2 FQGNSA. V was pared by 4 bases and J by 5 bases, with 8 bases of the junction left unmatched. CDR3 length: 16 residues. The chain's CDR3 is CASSWDSGGLDNEQFF. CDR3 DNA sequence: TGTGCCAGCAGCTGGGATAGCGGGGGGCTGGACAATGAGCAGTTCTTC.

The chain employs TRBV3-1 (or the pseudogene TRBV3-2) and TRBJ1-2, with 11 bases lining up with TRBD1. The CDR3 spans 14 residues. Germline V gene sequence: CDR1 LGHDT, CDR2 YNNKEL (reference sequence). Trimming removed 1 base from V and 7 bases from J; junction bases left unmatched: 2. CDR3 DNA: TGTGCCAGCAGCCAAGGGACAGGGGGCATTGGCTACACCTTC. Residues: CASSQGTGGIGYTF.

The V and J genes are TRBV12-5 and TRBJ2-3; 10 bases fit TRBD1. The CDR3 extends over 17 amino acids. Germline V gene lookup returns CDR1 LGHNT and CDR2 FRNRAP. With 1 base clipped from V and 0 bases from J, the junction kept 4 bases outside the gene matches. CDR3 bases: TGTGCTAGTGGTTTGGCGACAGGGGGCACTAGCACAGATACGCAGTATTTT. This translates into CASGLATGGTSTDTQYF. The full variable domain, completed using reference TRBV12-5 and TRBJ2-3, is DARVTQTPRHKVTEMGQEVTMRCQPILGHNTVFWYRQTMMQGLELLAYFRNRAPLDDSGMPKDRFSAEMPDATLATLKIQPSEPRDSAVYFCASGLATGGTSTDTQYFGPGTRLTVL.

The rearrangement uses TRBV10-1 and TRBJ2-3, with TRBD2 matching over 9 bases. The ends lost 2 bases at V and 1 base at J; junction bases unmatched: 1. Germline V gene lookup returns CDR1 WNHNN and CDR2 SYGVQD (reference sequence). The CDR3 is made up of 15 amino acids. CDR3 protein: CASSESGGRTDTQYF. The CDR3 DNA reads TGCGCCAGCAGTGAGAGCGGGGGGCGCACAGATACGCAGTATTTT.

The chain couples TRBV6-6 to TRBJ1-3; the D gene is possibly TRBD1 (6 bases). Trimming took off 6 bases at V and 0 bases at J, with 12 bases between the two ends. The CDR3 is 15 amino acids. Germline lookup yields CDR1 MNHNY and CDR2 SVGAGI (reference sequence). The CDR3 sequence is CASRKDSNSGNTIYF. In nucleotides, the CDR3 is TGTGCCAGCAGAAAGGACAGCAACTCTGGAAACACCATATATTTT.

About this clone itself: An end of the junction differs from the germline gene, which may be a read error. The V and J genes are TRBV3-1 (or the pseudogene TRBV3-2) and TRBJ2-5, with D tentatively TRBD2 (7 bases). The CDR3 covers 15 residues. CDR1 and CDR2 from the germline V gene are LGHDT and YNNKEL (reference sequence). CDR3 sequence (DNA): TGTGCCAGCAGCCTCTCCCCGGGGGGCCAAAAGACCCAGTACTTC. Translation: CASSLSPGGQKTQYF.

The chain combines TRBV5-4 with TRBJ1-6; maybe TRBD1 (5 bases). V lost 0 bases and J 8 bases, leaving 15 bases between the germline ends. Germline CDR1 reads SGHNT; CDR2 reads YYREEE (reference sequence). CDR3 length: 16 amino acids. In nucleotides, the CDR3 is TGTGCCAGCAGCTTGGGGGGGGGTGGCGTGGATTCACCCCTCCACTTT. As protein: CASSLGGGGVDSPLHF.

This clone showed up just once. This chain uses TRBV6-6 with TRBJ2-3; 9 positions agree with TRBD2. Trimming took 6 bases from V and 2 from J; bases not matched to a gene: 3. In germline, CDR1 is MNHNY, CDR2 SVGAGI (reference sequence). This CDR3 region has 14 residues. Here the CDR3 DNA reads TGTGCCAGCAGACCTAGCGGGGACACAGATACGCAGTATTTT. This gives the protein CASRPSGDTDTQYF.

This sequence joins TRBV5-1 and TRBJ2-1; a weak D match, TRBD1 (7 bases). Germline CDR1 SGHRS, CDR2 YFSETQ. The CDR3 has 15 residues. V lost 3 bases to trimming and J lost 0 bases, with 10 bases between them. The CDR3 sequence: CASSSGDSSYNEQFF. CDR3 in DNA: TGCGCCAGCAGCTCGGGGGACAGCTCCTACAATGAGCAGTTCTTC.

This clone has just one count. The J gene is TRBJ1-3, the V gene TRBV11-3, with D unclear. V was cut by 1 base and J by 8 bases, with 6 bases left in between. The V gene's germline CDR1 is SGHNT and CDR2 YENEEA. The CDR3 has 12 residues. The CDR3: CASSLVQDTIYF. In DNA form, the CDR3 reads TGTGCCAGCAGCTTAGTCCAGGACACCATATATTTT.

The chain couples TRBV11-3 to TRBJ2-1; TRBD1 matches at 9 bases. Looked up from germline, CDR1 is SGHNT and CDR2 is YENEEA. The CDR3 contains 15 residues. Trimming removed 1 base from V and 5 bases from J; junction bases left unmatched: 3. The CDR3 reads CASSLGGTGNNEQFF. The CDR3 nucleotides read TGTGCCAGCAGCTTAGGAGGGACAGGGAACAATGAGCAGTTCTTC.

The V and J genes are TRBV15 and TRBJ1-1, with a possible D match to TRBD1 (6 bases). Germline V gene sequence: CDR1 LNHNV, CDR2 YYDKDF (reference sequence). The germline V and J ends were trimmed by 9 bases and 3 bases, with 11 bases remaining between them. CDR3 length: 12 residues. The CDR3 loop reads CATGAGDTEAFF. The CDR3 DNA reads TGTGCCACTGGGGCAGGGGACACTGAAGCTTTCTTT.

CDR3 sequence (DNA): TGCAGCGTTGGAACAGGCCGCGGGGCTAACTATGGCTACACCTTC. This translates into CSVGTGRGANYGYTF. The chain uses TRBV29-1 and TRBJ1-2; D is possibly TRBD1 (5 bases). The length of the CDR3 is 15 residues. The germline gives CDR1 SQVTM, CDR2 ANQGSEA. Trimming pared 4 bases from V and 0 bases from J, leaving 15 bases between.

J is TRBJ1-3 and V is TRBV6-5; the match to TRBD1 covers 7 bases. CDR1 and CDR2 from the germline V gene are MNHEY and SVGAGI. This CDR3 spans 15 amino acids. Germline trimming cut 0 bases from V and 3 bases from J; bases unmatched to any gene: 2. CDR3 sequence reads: CASSYSGQVGNTIYF. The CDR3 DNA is TGTGCCAGCAGTTACTCCGGACAGGTTGGAAACACCATATATTTT.

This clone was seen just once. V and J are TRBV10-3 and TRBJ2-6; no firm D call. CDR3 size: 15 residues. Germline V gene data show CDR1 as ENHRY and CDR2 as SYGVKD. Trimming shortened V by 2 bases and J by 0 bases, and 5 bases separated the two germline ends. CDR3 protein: CAISENFSGANVLTF. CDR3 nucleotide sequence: TGTGCCATCAGTGAGAACTTCTCTGGGGCCAACGTCCTGACTTTC.

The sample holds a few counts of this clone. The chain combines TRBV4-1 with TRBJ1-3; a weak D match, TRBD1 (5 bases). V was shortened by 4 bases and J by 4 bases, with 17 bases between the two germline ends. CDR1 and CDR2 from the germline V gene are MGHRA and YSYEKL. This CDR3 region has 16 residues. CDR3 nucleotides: TGCGCCAGCAGCCGCGGACCTCAGGGATTAGGAAACACCATATATTTT. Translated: CASSRGPQGLGNTIYF.